This T cell receptor (beta chain) derives from a study of control samples from healthy donors and cancer patients. This clone was counted a few times. Libraries were prepared by immunoSEQ multiplex PCR; TCRdb keeps only in-frame clonotypes and omits some of them. The sample includes about 98,000 clones, about four fifths of them seen just once. Germline lookup yields CDR1 MNHNY and CDR2 SVGAGI (reference sequence). This CDR3 has 14 amino acids. Trimming removed 6 bases from V and 0 bases from J, with 9 bases in between. The origin of this receptor is a woman in her twenties or thirties in good health. The sequenced sample was blood. The chain combines TRBV6-6 with TRBJ1-5; TRBD1 is a possible D gene (5 bases). The CDR3 sequence: CASRGGGSNQPQHF. In nucleotides, the CDR3 is TGTGCCAGCAGGGGTGGGGGTAGCAATCAGCCCCAGCATTTT.